The rows below give T cell receptor beta chains drawn from one sample of a study of CD8 T cells in ankylosing spondylitis. TCRdb re-derived calls from the 5' RACE reads in MiXCR, one entry per CDR3 protein. The table includes around 210,000 distinct CDR3 sequences, 8% to 10% detected once. The sample was blood, either unsorted or a sorted T cell fraction (not recorded which). The receptors here all came from a female donor with ankylosing spondylitis or in good health (not recorded which). Both conserved end residues are part of each CDR3. Fields, in order: clone size, J gene, V gene, D gene, CDR3 DNA, CDR3 protein. The D gene is left open where the match is weak. Size values are once, few and many counts, or a class for expanded clones, and some rows have none.

many	TRBJ1-1	TRBV19	-	TGTGCCAGTAGCCCTTTCATGAACACTGAAGCTTTCTTT	CASSPFMNTEAFF
many	TRBJ2-1	TRBV5-1	TRBD1	TGCGCCAGCAGCTTACAGGGGTATGAGCAGTTCTTC	CASSLQGYEQFF
many	TRBJ2-3	TRBV28	-	TGTGCCAGCAGTTTAACGGATTGGAGCACAGATACGCAGTATTTT	CASSLTDWSTDTQYF
many	TRBJ1-3	TRBV3-1	-	TGTGCCAGCAGCCAATCTGGAAACACCATATATTTT	CASSQSGNTIYF
many	TRBJ2-3	TRBV7-2	-	TGTGCCAGCAGCTTTAGGGACTCCACAGATACGCAGTATTTT	CASSFRDSTDTQYF
many	TRBJ2-7	TRBV6-2/TRBV6-3	TRBD1	TGTGCCAGCAGTAGAGAGACAGGGTCATCCTACGAGCAGTACTTC	CASSRETGSSYEQYF
-	TRBJ2-6	TRBV29-1	-	TGCAGCGTTGTGAAGGAGGCTGGGGCCAACGTCCTGACTTTC	CSVVKEAGANVLTF
many	TRBJ2-7	TRBV7-6	-	TGTGCCAGTACGAGGTCCGAATCCTACGAGCAGTACTTC	CASTRSESYEQYF
many	TRBJ2-2	TRBV12-3/TRBV12-4	TRBD2	TGTGCCAGCAGTTTGTTAGCGGGAGGGCGTCGCACCGGGGAGCTGTTTTTT	CASSLLAGGRRTGELFF
many	TRBJ2-7	TRBV28	TRBD1	TGTGCCAGCAGTTTACCGGGACAGCTCTCCTACGAGCAGTACTTC	CASSLPGQLSYEQYF
many	TRBJ2-5	TRBV5-1	TRBD2	TGCGCCAGCAGCTTAGGGACTAGCACAGAGACCCAGTACTTC	CASSLGTSTETQYF
-	TRBJ2-1	TRBV4-3	-	TGCGCCAGCAGCCAAGGAGGACATGAGCAGTTCTTC	CASSQGGHEQFF
-	TRBJ1-2	TRBV7-9	TRBD1	TGTGCCAGCAGGGACGGGACAGATCTCTTCTATGGCTACACCTTC	CASRDGTDLFYGYTF
many	TRBJ2-1	TRBV7-7	TRBD2	TGTGCCAGCAGCTTAGCGGGAGGGTATGAGCAGTTCTTC	CASSLAGGYEQFF
-	TRBJ2-1	TRBV28	-	TGTGCCAGCAGTTTGAACGGCCCCTACAATGAGCAGTTCTTC	CASSLNGPYNEQFF
-	TRBJ2-3	TRBV20-1	-	TGCTGTGCACGGTCCGGTCCGGGGTTGGCTACAGATACGCAGTATTTT	CCARSGPGLATDTQYF
many	TRBJ2-1	TRBV5-1	-	TGCGCCAGCATAAAAAGGTCCCCAGGGGAGAATGGGCAGTTCTTC	CASIKRSPGENGQFF
many	TRBJ2-6	TRBV5-1	-	TGCGCCAGCACTCTTTCCCTCTCTGGGGCCAACGTCCTGACTTTC	CASTLSLSGANVLTF
many	TRBJ2-1	TRBV29-1	-	TGCAGCGTTGACCAACTAGCCGCAAGCTCCTACAATGAGCAGTTCTTC	CSVDQLAASSYNEQFF
many	TRBJ2-3	TRBV7-2	-	TGTGCCAGCAGCCATTTCACAGATACGCAGTATTTT	CASSHFTDTQYF
many	TRBJ1-1	TRBV15	-	TGTGCCACCAGCAGAGAAAGGACATATATGAACACTGAAGCTTTCTTT	CATSRERTYMNTEAFF
many	TRBJ2-7	TRBV9	-	TGTGCCAGCAGCCAAGAGGCCAGGCCCTACGAGCAGTACTTC	CASSQEARPYEQYF
many	TRBJ1-2	TRBV7-9	-	TGTGCCAGCAGCTTAGGACCAGCTCCCTATGGCTACACCTTC	CASSLGPAPYGYTF
many	TRBJ2-5	TRBV10-3	-	TGTGCCATCCCCTCTTCTCAAGAGACCCAGTACTTC	CAIPSSQETQYF
many	TRBJ2-7	TRBV28	TRBD2	TGTGCCAGCAGCTGGACTAGCGGGAGGGAATACGAGCAGTACTTC	CASSWTSGREYEQYF
many	TRBJ1-2	TRBV10-3	TRBD1	TGTGCCATCAGTGAGCTGCAGGGGGCCTCTAACTATGGCTACACCTTC	CAISELQGASNYGYTF
-	TRBJ1-2	TRBV7-9	TRBD1	TGTGCCAGCAGCTTATCGGACAGGGAGGTCTATGGCTACACCTTC	CASSLSDREVYGYTF
many	TRBJ1-1	TRBV5-1	-	TGCGCCAGCAGCTTGAGTGGCCGGGACAAAGTGAAAGCTTTCTTT	CASSLSGRDKVKAFF
many	TRBJ2-7	TRBV12-5	TRBD2	TGTGCTAGTGGTTTGGTGGCCAGCGGGAGATACGAGCAGTACTTC	CASGLVASGRYEQYF
few	TRBJ1-2	TRBV5-1	-	TGCGCCAGCTCTGGTGGGGGCTTGTCCGATGGCTACACCTTC	CASSGGGLSDGYTF